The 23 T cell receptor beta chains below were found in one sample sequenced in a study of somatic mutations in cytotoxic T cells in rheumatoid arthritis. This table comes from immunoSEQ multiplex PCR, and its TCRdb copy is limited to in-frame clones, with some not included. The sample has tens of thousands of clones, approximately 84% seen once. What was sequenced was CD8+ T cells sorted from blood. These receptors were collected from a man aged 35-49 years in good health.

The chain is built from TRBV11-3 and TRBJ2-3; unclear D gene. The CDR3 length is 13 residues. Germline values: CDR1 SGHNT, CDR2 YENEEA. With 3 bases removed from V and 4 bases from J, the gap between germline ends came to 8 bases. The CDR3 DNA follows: TGTGCCAGCAGCTTGGCAGGAGCAGATACGCAGTATTTT. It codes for CASSLAGADTQYF.

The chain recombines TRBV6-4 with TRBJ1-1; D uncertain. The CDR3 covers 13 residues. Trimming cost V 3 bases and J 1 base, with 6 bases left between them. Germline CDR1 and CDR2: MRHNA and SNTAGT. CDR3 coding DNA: TGTGCCAGCAGTGAATCCGCGAACACTGAAGCTTTCTTT. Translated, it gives CASSESANTEAFF.

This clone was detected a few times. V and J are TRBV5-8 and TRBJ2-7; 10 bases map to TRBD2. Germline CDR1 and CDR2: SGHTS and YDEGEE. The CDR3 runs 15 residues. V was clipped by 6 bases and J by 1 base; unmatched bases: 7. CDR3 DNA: TGTGCCAGCACCCTGACTAGCGGGTCGTCCTACGAGCAGTACTTC. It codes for CASTLTSGSSYEQYF.

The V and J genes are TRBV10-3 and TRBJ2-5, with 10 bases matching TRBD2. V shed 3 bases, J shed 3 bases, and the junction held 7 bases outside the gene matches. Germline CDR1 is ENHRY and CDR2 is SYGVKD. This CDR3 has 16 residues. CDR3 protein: CAISESSGLAEETQYF. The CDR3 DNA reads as TGTGCCATCAGTGAATCGAGCGGACTAGCGGAAGAGACCCAGTACTTC.

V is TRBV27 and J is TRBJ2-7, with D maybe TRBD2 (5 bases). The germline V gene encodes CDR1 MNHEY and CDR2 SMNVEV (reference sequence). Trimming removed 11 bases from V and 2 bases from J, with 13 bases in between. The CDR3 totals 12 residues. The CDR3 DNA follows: TGTGCCTCAGGAGGTCGGGCCTACGAGCAGTACTTC. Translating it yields CASGGRAYEQYF.

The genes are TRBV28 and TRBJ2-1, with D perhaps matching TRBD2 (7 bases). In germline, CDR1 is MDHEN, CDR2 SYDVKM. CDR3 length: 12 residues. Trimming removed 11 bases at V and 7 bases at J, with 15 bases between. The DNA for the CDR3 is TGTGCCGGCCAGAGGGGGGGGAATGAGCAGTTCTTC. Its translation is CAGQRGGNEQFF.

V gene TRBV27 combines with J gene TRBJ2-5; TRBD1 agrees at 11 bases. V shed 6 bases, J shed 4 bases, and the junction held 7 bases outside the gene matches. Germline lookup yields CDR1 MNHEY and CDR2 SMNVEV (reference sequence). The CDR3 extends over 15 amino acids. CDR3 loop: CASRSPGTGGETQYF. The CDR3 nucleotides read TGTGCCAGCAGATCCCCCGGGACAGGGGGAGAGACCCAGTACTTC.

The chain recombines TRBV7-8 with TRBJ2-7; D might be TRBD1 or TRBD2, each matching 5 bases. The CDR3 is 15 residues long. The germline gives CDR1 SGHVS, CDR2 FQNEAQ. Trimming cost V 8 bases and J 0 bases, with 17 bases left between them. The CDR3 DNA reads TGTGCCAGCCGGGTCTTCGGGGCTAGCTCCTACGAGCAGTACTTC. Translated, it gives CASRVFGASSYEQYF. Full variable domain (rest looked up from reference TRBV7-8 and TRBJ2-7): GAGVSQSPRYKVAKRGQDVALRCDPISGHVSLFWYQQALGQGPEFLTYFQNEAQLDKSGLPSDRFFAERPEGSVSTLKIQRTQQEDSAVYLCASRVFGASSYEQYFGPGTRLTVT.

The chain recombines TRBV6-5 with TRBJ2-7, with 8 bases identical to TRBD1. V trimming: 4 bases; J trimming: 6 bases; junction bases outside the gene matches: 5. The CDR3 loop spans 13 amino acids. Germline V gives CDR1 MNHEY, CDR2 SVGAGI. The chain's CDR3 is CASSFRQGTEQYF. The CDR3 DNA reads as TGTGCCAGCAGTTTTCGACAGGGGACCGAGCAGTACTTC.

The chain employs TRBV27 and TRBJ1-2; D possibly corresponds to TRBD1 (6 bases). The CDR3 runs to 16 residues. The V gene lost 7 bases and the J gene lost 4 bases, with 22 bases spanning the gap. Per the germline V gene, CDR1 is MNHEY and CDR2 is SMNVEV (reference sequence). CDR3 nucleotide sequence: TGTGCCAGCATCCAAAGGTGGGGGCTTCGGGCCTATGGCTACACCTTC. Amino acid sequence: CASIQRWGLRAYGYTF.

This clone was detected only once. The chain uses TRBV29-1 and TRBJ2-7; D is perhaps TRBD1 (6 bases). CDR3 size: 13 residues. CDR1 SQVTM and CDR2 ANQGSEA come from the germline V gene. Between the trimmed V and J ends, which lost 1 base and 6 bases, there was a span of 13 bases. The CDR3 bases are TGCAGCGTTGAAGGGGGGCGAGGGGCCGAGCAGTACTTC. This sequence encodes CSVEGGRGAEQYF.

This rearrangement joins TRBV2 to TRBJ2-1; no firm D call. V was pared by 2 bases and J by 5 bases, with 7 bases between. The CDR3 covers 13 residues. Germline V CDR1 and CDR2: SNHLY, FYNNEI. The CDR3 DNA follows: TGTGCCAGCAGTGAACTAGGGAACAATGAGCAGTTCTTC. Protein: CASSELGNNEQFF.

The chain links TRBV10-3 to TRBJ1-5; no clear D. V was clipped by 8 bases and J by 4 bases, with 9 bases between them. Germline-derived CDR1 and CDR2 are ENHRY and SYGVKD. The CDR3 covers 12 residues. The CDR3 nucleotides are TGTGCCATCGCGGACGGAAATCAGCCCCAGCATTTT. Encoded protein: CAIADGNQPQHF.

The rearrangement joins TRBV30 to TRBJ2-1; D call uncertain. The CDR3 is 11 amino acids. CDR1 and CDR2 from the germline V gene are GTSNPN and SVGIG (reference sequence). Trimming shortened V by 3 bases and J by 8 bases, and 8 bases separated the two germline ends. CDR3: CAWRYSYEQFF. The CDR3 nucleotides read TGTGCCTGGAGGTACAGCTATGAGCAGTTCTTC.

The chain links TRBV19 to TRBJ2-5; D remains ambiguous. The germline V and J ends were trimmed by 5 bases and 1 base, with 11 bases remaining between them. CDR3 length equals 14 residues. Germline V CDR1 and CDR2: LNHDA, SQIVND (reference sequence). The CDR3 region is CASSPGPLQETQYF. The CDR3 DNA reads TGTGCCAGTAGTCCTGGTCCCCTCCAAGAGACCCAGTACTTC.

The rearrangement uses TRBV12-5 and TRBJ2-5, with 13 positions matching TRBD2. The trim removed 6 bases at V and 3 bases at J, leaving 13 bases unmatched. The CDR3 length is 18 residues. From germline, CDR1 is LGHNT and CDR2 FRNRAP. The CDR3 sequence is CASGTTLAGGPVEETQYF. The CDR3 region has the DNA TGTGCTAGTGGAACAACACTAGCGGGAGGGCCTGTGGAAGAGACCCAGTACTTC.

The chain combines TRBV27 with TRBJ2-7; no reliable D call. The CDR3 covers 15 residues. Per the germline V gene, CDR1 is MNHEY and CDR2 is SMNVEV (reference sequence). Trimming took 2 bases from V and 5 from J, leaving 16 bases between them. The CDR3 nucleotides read TGTGCCAGCAGTTTAATGGCTAGTAGTTCCGACGAGCAGTACTTC. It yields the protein CASSLMASSSDEQYF.

DNA of the CDR3: TGCGCCAGCAGCCAAGATTGGGGGGGAGGTGTCTACGAGCAGTACTTC. Encoded protein: CASSQDWGGGVYEQYF. The chain is built from TRBV4-3 and TRBJ2-7, with 7 positions matching TRBD2. Trimming at V came to 0 bases and at J to 3 bases, leaving 8 bases not matched to a gene. The CDR3 spans 16 residues. Per the germline V gene, CDR1 is LGHNA and CDR2 is YSLEER.

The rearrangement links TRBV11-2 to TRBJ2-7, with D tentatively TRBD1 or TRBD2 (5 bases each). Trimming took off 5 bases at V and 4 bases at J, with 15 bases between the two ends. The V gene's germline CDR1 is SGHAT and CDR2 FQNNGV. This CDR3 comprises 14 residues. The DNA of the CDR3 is TGTGCCAGCAGCGCTTCTGGGGGTGGGTACGAGCAGTACTTC. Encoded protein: CASSASGGGYEQYF. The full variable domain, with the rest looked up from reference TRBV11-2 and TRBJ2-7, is EAGVAQSPRYKIIEKRQSVAFWCNPISGHATLYWYQQILGQGPKLLIQFQNNGVVDDSQLPKDRFSAERLKGVDSTLKIQPAKLEDSAVYLCASSASGGGYEQYFGPGTRLTVT.

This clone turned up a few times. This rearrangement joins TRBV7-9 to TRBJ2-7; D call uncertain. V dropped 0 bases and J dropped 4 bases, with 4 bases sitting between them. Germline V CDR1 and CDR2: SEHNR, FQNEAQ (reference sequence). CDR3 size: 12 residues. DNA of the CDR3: TGTGCCAGCAGCTTAGCTAGATACGAGCAGTACTTC. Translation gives CASSLARYEQYF.

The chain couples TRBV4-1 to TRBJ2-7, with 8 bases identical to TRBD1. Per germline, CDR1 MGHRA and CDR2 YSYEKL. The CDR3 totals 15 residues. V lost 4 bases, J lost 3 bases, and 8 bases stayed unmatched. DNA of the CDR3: TGCGCCAGCAGCCCAGAGTTCACAGGGGGCTACGAGCAGTACTTC. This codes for CASSPEFTGGYEQYF.

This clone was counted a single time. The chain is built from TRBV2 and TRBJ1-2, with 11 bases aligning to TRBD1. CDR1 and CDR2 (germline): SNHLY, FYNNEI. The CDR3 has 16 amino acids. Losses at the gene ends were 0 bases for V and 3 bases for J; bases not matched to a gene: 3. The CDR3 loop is CASSEARGQGDYGYTF. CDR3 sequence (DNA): TGTGCCAGCAGTGAAGCGAGGGGACAGGGGGACTATGGCTACACCTTC.

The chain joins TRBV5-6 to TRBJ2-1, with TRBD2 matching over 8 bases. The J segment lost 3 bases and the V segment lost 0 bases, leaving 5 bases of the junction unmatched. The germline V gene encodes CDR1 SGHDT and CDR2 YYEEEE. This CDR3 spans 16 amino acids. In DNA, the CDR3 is TGTGCCAGCAGCTTGGGGCTAGCGGGTTTCTACAATGAGCAGTTCTTC. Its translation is CASSLGLAGFYNEQFF.